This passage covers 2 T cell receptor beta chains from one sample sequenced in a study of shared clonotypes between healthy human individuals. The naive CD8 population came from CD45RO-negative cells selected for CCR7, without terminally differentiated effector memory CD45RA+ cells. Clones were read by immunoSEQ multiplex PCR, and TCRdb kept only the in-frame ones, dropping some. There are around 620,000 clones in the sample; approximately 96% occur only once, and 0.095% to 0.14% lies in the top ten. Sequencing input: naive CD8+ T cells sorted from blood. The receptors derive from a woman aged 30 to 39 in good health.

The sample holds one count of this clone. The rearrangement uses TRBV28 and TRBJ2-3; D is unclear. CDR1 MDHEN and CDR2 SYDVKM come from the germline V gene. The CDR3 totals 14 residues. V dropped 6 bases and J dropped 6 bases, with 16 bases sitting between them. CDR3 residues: CASRFGALFDTQYF. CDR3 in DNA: TGTGCCAGCAGGTTCGGAGCCCTGTTCGATACGCAGTATTTT.

CDR3 sequence: CASSVSTGGAYEQYF. The DNA of the CDR3 is TGTGCCAGCAGCGTTTCGACAGGGGGAGCATACGAGCAGTACTTC. The chain recombines TRBV9 with TRBJ2-7; 9 bases are shared with TRBD1. V was pared by 2 bases and J by 4 bases, with 7 bases of the junction left unmatched. The germline CDR1 and CDR2 sequences are SGDLS and YYNGEE. The CDR3 is 15 amino acids.